Detailed here is one T cell receptor (beta chain). Every subset's genomic DNA went evenly onto several immunoSEQ plates. It was about 180 ng DNA, 31,000 or so T cell genomes, that sorted-subset replicate PCRs used. Clones were sequenced by immunoSEQ multiplex PCR, and TCRdb holds only the in-frame ones, with some missing. This table holds a few million clones, 90% to 95% found once. After removal of 0 bases from V and 6 bases from J, the junction contained 4 bases not matched to a gene. CDR1 and CDR2 from the germline V gene are SGHNT and YYREEE (reference sequence). This CDR3 has 14 amino acids. The data originate from a study of shared clonotypes between healthy human individuals. Study at large: A couple of women and a few men aged 18 to 49 served as donors.

In the naive CD8 group, cells lacked CD45RO and were positively selected for CCR7, so terminally differentiated effector memory CD45RA+ cells were left out. The V and J genes are TRBV5-4 and TRBJ1-2; TRBD1 matches 8 bases. Sequenced: naive CD8+ T cells from PBMCs. This clonotype was sampled from a man between 18 and 35 years old in good health. Some clones in this sample may be carry-over from other donors' samples. The CDR3 DNA sequence: TGTGCCAGCAGCTTGGGGACAGGGACCCATGGCTACACCTTC. Amino acids: CASSLGTGTHGYTF.